This TCR delta chain was obtained from a study of γδ T cells in repeated Plasmodium falciparum infection. Sequencing covered both gamma and delta TCR chains per sample. TCRdb re-analyzed the multiplex PCR reads via CATT. The data contain around 50,000 delta-chain clones, around 1.7% of them singletons. This clone was recorded many times. For this DNA, TCRdb reports the protein of a much larger clone, which diverges at residue 8, most likely from a read error; the protein presented here is translated directly from the DNA. The sample taken for sequencing was gamma-delta T cells from blood. The TCR was taken from a pool of human donors (malaria-infected and uninfected, not separated).

The CDR3 sequence: CALGELETSRSFITDKLIF. CDR3 sequence (DNA): TGTGCTCTTGGGGAACTAGAGACGTCCCGGTCCTTTATTACCGATAAACTCATCTTT. The chain recombines TRDV1 with TRDJ1; no definite D call. V gave up 0 bases and J gave up 2 bases, with 22 bases separating them. This CDR3 spans 19 amino acids. Germline V gene data show CDR1 as TSWWSYY and CDR2 as QGS.